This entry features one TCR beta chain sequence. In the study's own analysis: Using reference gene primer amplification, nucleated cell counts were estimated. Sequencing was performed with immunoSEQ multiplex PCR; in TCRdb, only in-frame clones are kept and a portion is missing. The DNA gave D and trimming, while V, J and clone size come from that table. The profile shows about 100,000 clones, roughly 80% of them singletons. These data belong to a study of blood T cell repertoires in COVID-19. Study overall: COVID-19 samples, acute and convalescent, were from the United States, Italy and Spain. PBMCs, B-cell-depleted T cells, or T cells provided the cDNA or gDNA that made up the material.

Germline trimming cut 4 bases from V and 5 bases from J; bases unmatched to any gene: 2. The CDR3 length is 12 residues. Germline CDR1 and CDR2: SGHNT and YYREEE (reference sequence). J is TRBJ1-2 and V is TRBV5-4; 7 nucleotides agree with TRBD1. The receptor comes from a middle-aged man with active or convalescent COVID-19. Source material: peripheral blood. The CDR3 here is CASSTQGYGYTF. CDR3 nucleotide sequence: TGTGCCAGCAGCACACAGGGGTATGGCTACACCTTC. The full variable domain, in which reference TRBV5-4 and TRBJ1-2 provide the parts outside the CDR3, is ETGVTQSPTHLIKTRGQQVTLRCSSQSGHNTVSWYQQALGQGPQFIFQYYREEENGRGNFPPRFSGLQFPNYSSELNVNALELDDSALYLCASSTQGYGYTFGSGTRLTVV.